Below, one T cell receptor beta chain is given with its context. The data derive from a study of cytomegalovirus exposure and HLA in healthy donors. Across the study: HLA-typed donors were the source of around 77 million unique TCRs held in an early data release.

CDR3 length equals 12 residues. Germline V gene sequence: CDR1 LNHDA, CDR2 SQIVND (reference sequence). V lost 5 bases, J lost 6 bases, and 7 bases lay in between. The PCR made use of 60 Vbeta and 13 Jbeta primers. Sequencing was performed with immunoSEQ multiplex PCR; in TCRdb, only in-frame clones are kept and a portion is missing. This table holds around 150,000 clones, around 79% found once. The receptor comes from a man aged 40-49 years in good health and CMV-seropositive. The chain links TRBV19 to TRBJ2-2, with no clear D. The sample was PBMCs. The DNA for the CDR3 is TGTGCCAGTAGTCCTCGTTCCGGGGAGCTGTTTTTT. This gives the protein CASSPRSGELFF.